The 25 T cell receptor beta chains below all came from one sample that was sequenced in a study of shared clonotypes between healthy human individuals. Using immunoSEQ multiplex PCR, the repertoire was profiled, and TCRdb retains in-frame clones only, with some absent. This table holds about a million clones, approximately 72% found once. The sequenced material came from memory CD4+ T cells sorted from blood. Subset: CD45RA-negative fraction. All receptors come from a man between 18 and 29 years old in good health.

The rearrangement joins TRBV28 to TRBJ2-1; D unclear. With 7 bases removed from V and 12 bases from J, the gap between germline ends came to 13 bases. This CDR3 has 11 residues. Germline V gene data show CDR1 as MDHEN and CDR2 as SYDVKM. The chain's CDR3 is CASTLQPVQFF. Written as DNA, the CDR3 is TGTGCCAGCACCTTACAGCCCGTGCAGTTCTTC.

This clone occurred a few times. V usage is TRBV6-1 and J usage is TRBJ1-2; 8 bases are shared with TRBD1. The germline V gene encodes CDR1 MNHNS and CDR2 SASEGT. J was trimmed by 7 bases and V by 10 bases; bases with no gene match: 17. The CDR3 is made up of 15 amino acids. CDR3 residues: CATRDRQDPGTGYTF. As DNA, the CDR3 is TGTGCCACCCGGGACAGGCAAGACCCCGGGACTGGCTACACCTTC.

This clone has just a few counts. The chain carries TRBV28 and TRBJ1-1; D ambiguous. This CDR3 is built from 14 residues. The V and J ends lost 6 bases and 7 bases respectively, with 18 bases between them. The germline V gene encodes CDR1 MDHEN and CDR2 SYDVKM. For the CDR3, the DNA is TGTGCCAGCAGCCCTAGCTTAATCAGGAGTGAAGCTTTCTTT. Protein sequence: CASSPSLIRSEAFF.

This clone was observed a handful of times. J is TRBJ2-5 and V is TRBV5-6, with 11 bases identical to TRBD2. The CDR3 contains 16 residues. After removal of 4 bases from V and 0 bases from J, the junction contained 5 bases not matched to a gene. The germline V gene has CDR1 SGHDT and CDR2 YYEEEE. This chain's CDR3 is CASSTVAGGHQETQYF. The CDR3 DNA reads TGTGCCAGCAGCACGGTAGCGGGGGGGCACCAAGAGACCCAGTACTTC.

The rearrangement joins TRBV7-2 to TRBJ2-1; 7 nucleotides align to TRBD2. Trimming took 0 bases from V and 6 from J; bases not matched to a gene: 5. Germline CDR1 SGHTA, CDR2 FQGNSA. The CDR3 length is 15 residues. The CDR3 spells CASSLARERFNEQFF. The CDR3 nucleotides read TGTGCCAGCAGCTTAGCGCGGGAGCGCTTCAATGAGCAGTTCTTC. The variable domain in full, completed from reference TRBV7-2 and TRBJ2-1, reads GAGVSQSPSNKVTEKGKDVELRCDPISGHTALYWYRQSLGQGLEFLIYFQGNSAPDKSGLPSDRFSAERTGGSVSTLTIQRTQQEDSAVYLCASSLARERFNEQFFGPGTRLTVL.

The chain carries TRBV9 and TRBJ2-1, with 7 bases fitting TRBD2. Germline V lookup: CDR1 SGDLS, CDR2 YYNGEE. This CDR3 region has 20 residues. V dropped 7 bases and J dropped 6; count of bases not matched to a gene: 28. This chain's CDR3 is CASEREAGLAAPGWANEQFF. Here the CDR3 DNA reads TGTGCCAGCGAACGTGAGGCCGGGCTAGCGGCCCCGGGGTGGGCCAATGAGCAGTTCTTC.

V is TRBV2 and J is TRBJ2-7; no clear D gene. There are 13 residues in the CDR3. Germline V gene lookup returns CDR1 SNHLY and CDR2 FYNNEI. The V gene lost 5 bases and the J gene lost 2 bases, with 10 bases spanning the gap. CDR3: CASSKNRAYEQYF. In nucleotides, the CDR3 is TGTGCCAGCAGTAAGAACCGGGCCTACGAGCAGTACTTC.

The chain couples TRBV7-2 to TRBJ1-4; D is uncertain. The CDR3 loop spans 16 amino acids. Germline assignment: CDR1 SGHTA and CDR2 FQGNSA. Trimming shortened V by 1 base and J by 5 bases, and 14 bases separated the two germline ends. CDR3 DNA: TGTGCCAGCAGCTTAGTCTCCGCTCAAGGGAATGAAAAACTGTTTTTT. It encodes CASSLVSAQGNEKLFF.

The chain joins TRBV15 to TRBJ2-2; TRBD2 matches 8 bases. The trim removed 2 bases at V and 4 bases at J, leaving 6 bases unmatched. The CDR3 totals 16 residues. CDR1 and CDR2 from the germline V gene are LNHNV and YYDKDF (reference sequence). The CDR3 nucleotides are TGTGCCACCAGCAGAAACGGGGGGGCGAGCACCGGGGAGCTGTTTTTT. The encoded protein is CATSRNGGASTGELFF.

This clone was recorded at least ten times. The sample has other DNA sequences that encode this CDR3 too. CDR3 sequence: CASSGLVRQETQYF. In DNA, the CDR3 is TGTGCCAGCAGTGGACTAGTCCGCCAAGAGACCCAGTACTTC. The J gene is TRBJ2-5, the V gene TRBV25-1; D is possibly TRBD2 (6 bases). Germline V gene lookup returns CDR1 MGHDK and CDR2 SYGVNS. V was shortened by 4 bases and J by 1 base, with 10 bases between the two germline ends. The length of the CDR3 is 14 residues.

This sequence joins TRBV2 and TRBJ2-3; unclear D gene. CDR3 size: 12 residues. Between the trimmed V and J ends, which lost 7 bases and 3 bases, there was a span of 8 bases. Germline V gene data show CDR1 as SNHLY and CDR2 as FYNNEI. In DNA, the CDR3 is TGTGCCAGCACTAGACCGACAGATACGCAGTATTTT. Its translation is CASTRPTDTQYF.

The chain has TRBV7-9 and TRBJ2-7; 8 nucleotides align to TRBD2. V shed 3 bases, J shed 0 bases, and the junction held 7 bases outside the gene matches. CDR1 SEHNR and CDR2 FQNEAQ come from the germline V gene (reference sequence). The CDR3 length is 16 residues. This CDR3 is CASSFLLLAGSYEQYF. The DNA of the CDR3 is TGTGCCAGCAGCTTCTTACTGCTAGCGGGCTCCTACGAGCAGTACTTC.

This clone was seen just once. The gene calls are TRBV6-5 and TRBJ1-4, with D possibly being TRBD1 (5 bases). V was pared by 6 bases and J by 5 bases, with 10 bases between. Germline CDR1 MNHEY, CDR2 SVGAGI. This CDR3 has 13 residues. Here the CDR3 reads CASSLGGNEKLFF. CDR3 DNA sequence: TGTGCCAGCAGCCTGGGGGGGAATGAAAAACTGTTTTTT.

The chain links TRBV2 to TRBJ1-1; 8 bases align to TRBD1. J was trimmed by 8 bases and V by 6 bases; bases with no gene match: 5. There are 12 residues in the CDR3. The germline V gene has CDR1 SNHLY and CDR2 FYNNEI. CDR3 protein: CASSYRGLEAFF. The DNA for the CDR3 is TGTGCCAGCAGCTACAGGGGGTTGGAAGCTTTCTTT.

The CDR3 loop is CASSQESGDEKLFF. The CDR3 DNA sequence: TGTGCCAGCAGCCAAGAAAGCGGGGATGAAAAACTGTTTTTT. The gene calls are TRBV4-2 and TRBJ1-4; D is ambiguous. This CDR3 spans 14 amino acids. V lost 0 bases and J 6 bases, leaving 8 bases between the germline ends. Germline V gene lookup returns CDR1 LGHNA and CDR2 YNFKEQ.

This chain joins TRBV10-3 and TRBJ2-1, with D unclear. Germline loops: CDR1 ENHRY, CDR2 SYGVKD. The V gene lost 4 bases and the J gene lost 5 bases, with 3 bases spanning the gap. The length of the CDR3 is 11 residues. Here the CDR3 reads CAISADNEQFF. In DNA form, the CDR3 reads TGTGCCATCAGTGCGGACAATGAGCAGTTCTTC.

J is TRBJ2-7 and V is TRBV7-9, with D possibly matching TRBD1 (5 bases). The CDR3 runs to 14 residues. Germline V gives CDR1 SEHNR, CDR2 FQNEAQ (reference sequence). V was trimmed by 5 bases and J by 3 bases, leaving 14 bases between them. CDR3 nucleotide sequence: TGTGCCAGCAGCCCCCCTGGGGCAGTCTACGAGCAGTACTTC. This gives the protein CASSPPGAVYEQYF.

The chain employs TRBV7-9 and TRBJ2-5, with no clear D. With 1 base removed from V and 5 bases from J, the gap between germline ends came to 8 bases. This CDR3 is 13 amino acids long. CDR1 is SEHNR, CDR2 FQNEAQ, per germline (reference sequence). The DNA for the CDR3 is TGTGCCAGCAGCTTAGTACCTCGGGAGACCCAGTACTTC. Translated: CASSLVPRETQYF.

The CDR3 loop reads CASSLEGAYTDTQYF. As DNA, the CDR3 is TGCGCCAGCAGCTTGGAAGGGGCCTACACAGATACGCAGTATTTT. This chain links TRBV5-1 with TRBJ2-3; weak D call: TRBD1 (5 bases). Germline CDR1 and CDR2: SGHRS and YFSETQ. The V and J ends lost 0 bases and 2 bases respectively, with 10 bases between them. The CDR3 runs to 15 residues.

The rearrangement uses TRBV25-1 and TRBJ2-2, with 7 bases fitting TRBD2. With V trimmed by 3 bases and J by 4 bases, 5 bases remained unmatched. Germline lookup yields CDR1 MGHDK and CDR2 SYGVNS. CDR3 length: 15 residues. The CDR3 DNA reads TGTGCCAGCAGTGATTTGGGAGGGGTCACCGGGGAGCTGTTTTTT. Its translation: CASSDLGGVTGELFF.

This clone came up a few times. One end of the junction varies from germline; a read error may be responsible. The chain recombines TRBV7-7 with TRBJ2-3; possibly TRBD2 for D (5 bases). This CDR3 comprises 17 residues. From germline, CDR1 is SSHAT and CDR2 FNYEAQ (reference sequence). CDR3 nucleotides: TGTGCTAGCAGCTTAGGCTCCGGCTTCGGGGGCACAGATACGCAGTATTTT. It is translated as CASSLGSGFGGTDTQYF.

The CDR3 region is CASSLVPGRNTGELFF. CDR3 DNA sequence: TGCGCCAGCAGCTTGGTCCCGGGGCGAAACACCGGGGAGCTGTTTTTT. The chain is built from TRBV5-1 and TRBJ2-2; the D gene could be TRBD1 or TRBD2 (5 bases each). Trimming left V 0 bases short and J 2 bases short, with 11 bases between. The CDR3 consists of 16 residues. Germline V gene lookup returns CDR1 SGHRS and CDR2 YFSETQ.

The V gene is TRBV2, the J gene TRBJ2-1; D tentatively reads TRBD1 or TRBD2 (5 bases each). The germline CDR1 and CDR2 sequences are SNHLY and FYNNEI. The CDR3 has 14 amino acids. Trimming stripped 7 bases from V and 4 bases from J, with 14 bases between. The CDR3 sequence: CASKRDGAYNEQFF. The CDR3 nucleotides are TGTGCCAGCAAACGAGACGGGGCGTACAATGAGCAGTTCTTC.

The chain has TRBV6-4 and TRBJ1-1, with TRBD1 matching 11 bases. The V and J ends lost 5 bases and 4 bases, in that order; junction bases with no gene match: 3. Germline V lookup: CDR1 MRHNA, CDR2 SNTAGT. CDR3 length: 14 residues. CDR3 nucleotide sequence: TGTGCCAGCAGTTCCGGGACAGGGGGCACTGAAGCTTTCTTT. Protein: CASSSGTGGTEAFF.

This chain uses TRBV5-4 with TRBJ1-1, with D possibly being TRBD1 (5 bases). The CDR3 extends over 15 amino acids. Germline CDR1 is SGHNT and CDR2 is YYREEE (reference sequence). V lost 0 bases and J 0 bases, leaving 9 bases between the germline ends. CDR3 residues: CASSLVGLLNTEAFF. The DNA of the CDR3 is TGTGCCAGCAGCTTGGTGGGGCTATTGAACACTGAAGCTTTCTTT. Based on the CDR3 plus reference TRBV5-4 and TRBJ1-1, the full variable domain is ETGVTQSPTHLIKTRGQQVTLRCSSQSGHNTVSWYQQALGQGPQFIFQYYREEENGRGNFPPRFSGLQFPNYSSELNVNALELDDSALYLCASSLVGLLNTEAFFGQGTRLTVV.